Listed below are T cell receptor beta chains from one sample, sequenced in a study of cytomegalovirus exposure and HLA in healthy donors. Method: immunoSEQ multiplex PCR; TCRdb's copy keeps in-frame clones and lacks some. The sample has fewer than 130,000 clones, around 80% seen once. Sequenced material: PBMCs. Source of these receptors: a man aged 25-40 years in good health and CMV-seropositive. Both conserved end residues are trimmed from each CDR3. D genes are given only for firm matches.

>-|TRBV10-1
ASSDERSSYNEQF
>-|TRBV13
ASSLGRRQLF
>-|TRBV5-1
ASSLGRQGLSNHEQY
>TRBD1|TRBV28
ASSFPDRGRNEQY
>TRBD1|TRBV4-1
ASSPQGTWVTNEKLF
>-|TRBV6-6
ASSSAGWGQETQY
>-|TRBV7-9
ASSLSLRYYEQY
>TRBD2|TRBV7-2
ASSLVGGGYEQY
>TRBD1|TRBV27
ASSPGTGGNQPQH
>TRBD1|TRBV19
ASSSLGGFGYT
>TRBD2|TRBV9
ASKEEWTSGGNSYNEQF
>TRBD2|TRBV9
ASSVVISGGLDEQF
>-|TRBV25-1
ASSELETEAF
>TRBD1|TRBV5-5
ASSRTGGDEKLF
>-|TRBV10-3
AISEGPPTGEQY
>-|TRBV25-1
ASSETGFSYEQY
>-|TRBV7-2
ASSFSYGYT
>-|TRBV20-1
SALGGNTQY
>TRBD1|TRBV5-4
ASKRTGRETQY
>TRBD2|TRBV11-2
ASSPGLVGYEQY
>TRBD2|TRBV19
ASTPAGGGETQY
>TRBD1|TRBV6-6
ASTGQGEVEGEKLF
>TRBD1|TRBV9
ASSVTGADQDTQY
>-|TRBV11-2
ASSLIRTGGGTDTQY
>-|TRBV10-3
AISEQRVGANTEAF
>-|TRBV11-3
ASSLVGTNTGELF
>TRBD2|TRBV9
ASSIMGGGDNEQF
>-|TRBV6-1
ASSPVRVANYGYT
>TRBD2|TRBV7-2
ASSLDLAGSYEQY
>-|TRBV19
ASSIMTASLQNTGELF
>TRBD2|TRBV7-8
ASSSIWTSGGTNTGELF
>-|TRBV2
ASSSDRTGGYT
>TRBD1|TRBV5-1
ASSQDRQGMADTQY
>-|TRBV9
ASSAPDGKETQY
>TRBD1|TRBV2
ASSDTTGARDTRY
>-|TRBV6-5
ASSYSGLDNEQF
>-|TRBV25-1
ASSVSGYNEQF
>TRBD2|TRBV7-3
ASSRGTNYEQY
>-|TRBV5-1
ASTNVRGHEQY
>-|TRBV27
ASSLSREAGELF